This TCR beta chain was observed in a study of T cells in Graves' hyperthyroidism and ophthalmopathy. The CDR3 regions of TCR beta were amplified from RNA transcripts. The HTBI primer set served for first-round RT-PCR of the TCR CDR3. A single record per CDR3 protein comes from TCRdb applying MiXCR to the multiplex PCR reads. The sample contains roughly 710,000 distinct CDR3 sequences, approximately 40% of which appear only once. Germline assignment: CDR1 MNHEY and CDR2 SVGAGI. V was pared by 6 bases and J by 2 bases, with 13 bases between. This CDR3 comprises 15 residues. A lack of ophthalmopathy progression within 18 months defined stable Graves' hyperthyroidism. Not enrolled were patients with uncontrolled infection, other autoimmune disease, pregnancy or lactation. Fresh peripheral blood, around 10 ml, yielded the PBMCs.

Sequencing used blood. This TCR derives from a middle-aged woman with Graves' hyperthyroidism. The gene calls are TRBV6-5 and TRBJ2-2, with D possibly TRBD2 on 5 matching bases. CDR3 sequence (DNA): TGTGCCAGCAGCTACACAACTAGTAACACCGGGGAGCTGTTTTTT. It is translated as CASSYTTSNTGELFF.